The 27 T cell receptor beta chains below were found in one sample sequenced in a study of cytomegalovirus exposure and HLA in healthy donors. The data were produced by immunoSEQ multiplex PCR, yet TCRdb's version contains in-frame clones alone and is incomplete. The data hold roughly 330,000 clones, with around 90% observed a single time. The material sequenced was PBMCs. The receptors derive from a woman under 40 in good health and CMV-seropositive.

V usage is TRBV28 and J usage is TRBJ2-1, with TRBD2 identical over 7 bases. There are 16 residues in the CDR3. With 1 base clipped from V and 4 bases from J, the junction kept 7 bases outside the gene matches. Germline CDR1 is MDHEN and CDR2 is SYDVKM. Here the CDR3 reads CASSLFASGIYNEQFF. The CDR3 region has the DNA TGTGCCAGCAGTTTATTTGCTAGCGGAATATACAATGAGCAGTTCTTC.

This clone was counted between two and nine times. V and J are TRBV15 and TRBJ1-1, with TRBD1 identical over 7 bases. CDR3 length equals 15 residues. With V trimmed by 9 bases and J by 3 bases, 13 bases remained unmatched. Per germline, CDR1 LNHNV and CDR2 YYDKDF (reference sequence). CDR3 region: CATIGGPPTHTEAFF. The CDR3 nucleotides are TGTGCCACTATAGGGGGCCCCCCCACGCACACTGAAGCTTTCTTT.

J is TRBJ2-7 and V is TRBV4-3; D may be TRBD1 (5 bases). The CDR3 is made up of 14 amino acids. The V end was cut by 6 bases, the J end by 3 bases, with 15 bases between. In germline, CDR1 is LGHNA, CDR2 YSLEER. The DNA for the CDR3 is TGCGCCAGCAGTCAGGGTGACAGAAACTACGAGCAGTACTTC. Residues: CASSQGDRNYEQYF.

The chain employs TRBV18 and TRBJ1-2, with TRBD1 as a possible D gene (6 bases). CDR1 KGHSH and CDR2 LQKENI come from the germline V gene. The CDR3 contains 15 residues. V lost 5 bases to trimming and J lost 2 bases, with 15 bases between them. CDR3 bases: TGTGCCAGCTCAAATTCCTTGGACAGCAACTATGGCTACACCTTC. The encoded protein is CASSNSLDSNYGYTF.

The CDR3 reads CASRDGGAGGETQYF. The CDR3 DNA reads as TGTGCCAGTAGGGATGGGGGGGCCGGAGGAGAGACCCAGTACTTC. The chain is built from TRBV19 and TRBJ2-5; tentatively, D is TRBD2 (7 bases). The ends were cut back, 6 bases at V and 4 bases at J, with 18 bases in the middle. The CDR3 consists of 15 residues. The V gene's germline CDR1 is LNHDA and CDR2 SQIVND (reference sequence).

This clone was seen a single time. This chain links TRBV25-1 with TRBJ2-1; D might be TRBD2 (6 bases). V was cut by 3 bases and J by 1 base, with 16 bases left in between. CDR1 and CDR2 from the germline V gene are MGHDK and SYGVNS. This CDR3 has 17 residues. The CDR3, as DNA: TGTGCCAGCAGTGACAAAAGGGGAGGAGGGTCCTACAATGAGCAGTTCTTC. It codes for CASSDKRGGGSYNEQFF.

The gene calls are TRBV7-2 and TRBJ2-1, with a tentative D call TRBD1 (5 bases). The ends were cut back, 1 base at V and 4 bases at J, with 14 bases in the middle. This CDR3 region has 16 residues. Germline CDR1 and CDR2: SGHTA and FQGNSA. The CDR3 DNA is TGTGCCAGCAGCTTAGAGGGGCCACGCCGATACAATGAGCAGTTCTTC. Its protein is CASSLEGPRRYNEQFF.

The rearrangement links TRBV7-8 to TRBJ2-7; a possible D gene is TRBD2 (6 bases). Germline V gene data show CDR1 as SGHVS and CDR2 as FQNEAQ. The CDR3 runs 16 residues. The germline V and J ends were trimmed by 2 bases and 0 bases, with 14 bases remaining between them. As DNA, the CDR3 is TGTGCCAGCAGCTTACGGGGCGGGACTTACTCCTACGAGCAGTACTTC. Protein product: CASSLRGGTYSYEQYF.

The rearrangement joins TRBV28 to TRBJ1-5, with D possibly matching TRBD1 (5 bases). Per germline, CDR1 MDHEN and CDR2 SYDVKM. The CDR3 covers 18 residues. The germline V and J ends were trimmed by 3 bases and 0 bases, with 18 bases remaining between them. The CDR3 region has the DNA TGTGCCAGCAGTTTGACAATATCCTCAGGGTATAGCAATCAGCCCCAGCATTTT. As protein: CASSLTISSGYSNQPQHF.

There are a few counts of this clone. Additional DNA sequences in this sample encode the identical CDR3. The CDR3 here is CAWSRGLDYGYTF. In DNA, the CDR3 is TGTGCCTGGAGCAGGGGGCTAGACTATGGCTACACCTTC. The rearrangement uses TRBV30 and TRBJ1-2, with 8 bases aligning to TRBD1. The V gene end was trimmed by 3 bases and the J gene end by 3 bases; junction bases not matched to a gene: 3. The length of the CDR3 is 13 residues. The germline V gene has CDR1 GTSNPN and CDR2 SVGIG (reference sequence).

The table lists this clone with a count of one. This sequence joins TRBV9 and TRBJ2-1; D not certain. The germline V gene has CDR1 SGDLS and CDR2 YYNGEE. This CDR3 region has 14 residues. V shed 0 bases and J shed 3 bases, with 7 bases lying between them. The CDR3 spells CASSVGPLYNEQFF. Written as DNA, the CDR3 is TGTGCCAGCAGCGTAGGACCCCTCTACAATGAGCAGTTCTTC.

V usage is TRBV6-6 and J usage is TRBJ1-1, with TRBD1 as a possible D gene (5 bases). CDR3 length equals 15 residues. CDR1 and CDR2 (germline): MNHNY, SVGAGI (reference sequence). Trimming removed 2 bases from V and 6 bases from J, with 16 bases in between. The DNA for the CDR3 is TGTGCCAGCAGTTACCAGCCCGGGGGTCAGGCTGAAGCTTTCTTT. It yields the protein CASSYQPGGQAEAFF.

This chain links TRBV2 with TRBJ2-7; TRBD1 matches at 9 bases. Germline CDR1 SNHLY, CDR2 FYNNEI. The CDR3 runs to 15 residues. Trimming at V came to 4 bases and at J to 3 bases, leaving 7 bases not matched to a gene. CDR3 protein: CASSAGTGFLYEQYF. The CDR3, as DNA: TGTGCCAGCAGTGCAGGGACAGGGTTTCTCTACGAGCAGTACTTC.

This clone was observed a few times. The CDR3 reads CASSQVVSVSYEQYF. The CDR3 DNA reads as TGCGCCAGCAGCCAAGTGGTCAGCGTTTCCTACGAGCAGTACTTC. V usage is TRBV4-1 and J usage is TRBJ2-7, with D uncertain. Trimming pared 1 base from V and 1 base from J, leaving 11 bases between. CDR3 length: 15 residues. Germline V gives CDR1 MGHRA, CDR2 YSYEKL.

The genes are TRBV7-9 and TRBJ2-3; 7 bases agree with TRBD1. This CDR3 has 18 amino acids. Germline V CDR1 and CDR2: SEHNR, FQNEAQ (reference sequence). V gave up 6 bases and J gave up 0 bases; unmatched junction bases: 15. For the CDR3, the DNA is TGTGCCAGCAGAAATTACAGGGGCCTGTACCCTAGCACAGATACGCAGTATTTT. Translation gives CASRNYRGLYPSTDTQYF.

This clone occurred a few times. The rearrangement links TRBV14 to TRBJ2-2, with 8 bases that match TRBD1. CDR3 length: 15 residues. V lost 3 bases to trimming and J lost 1 base; unmatched junction nucleotides: 1. Per the germline V gene, CDR1 is SGHDN and CDR2 is FVKESK. CDR3 DNA: TGTGCCAGCAGCCACGGACAGGGGAACACCGGGGAGCTGTTTTTT. It is translated as CASSHGQGNTGELFF. Looking up the rest from reference TRBV14 and TRBJ2-2 gives the full variable domain: EAGVTQFPSHSVIEKGQTVTLRCDPISGHDNLYWYRRVMGKEIKFLLHFVKESKQDESGMPNNRFLAERTGGTYSTLKVQPAELEDSGVYFCASSHGQGNTGELFFGEGSRLTVL.

The rearrangement uses TRBV19 and TRBJ1-4; 8 bases line up with TRBD1. Germline loops: CDR1 LNHDA, CDR2 SQIVND (reference sequence). V dropped 4 bases and J dropped 7; count of bases not matched to a gene: 8. This CDR3 has 15 residues. The CDR3 nucleotides read TGTGCCAGTAGTAGCCCGGGACAGGTATCTGAAAAACTGTTTTTT. Amino acid sequence: CASSSPGQVSEKLFF.

This chain joins TRBV7-6 and TRBJ1-5, with D unclear. The CDR3 covers 13 residues. Germline V gene lookup returns CDR1 SGHVS and CDR2 FNYEAQ. Trimming pared 0 bases from V and 9 bases from J, leaving 9 bases between. The CDR3 nucleotides are TGTGCCAGCAGCTTAGCTGGCTCGGGGCCCCAGCATTTT. Encoded protein: CASSLAGSGPQHF.

The CDR3 sequence is CASNPPGGELFF. Here the CDR3 DNA reads TGTGCCAGCAACCCCCCGGGCGGGGAGCTGTTTTTT. The gene calls are TRBV6-5 and TRBJ2-2; D gene ambiguous. CDR1 MNHEY and CDR2 SVGAGI come from the germline V gene. CDR3 length: 12 residues. The V end was cut by 7 bases, the J end by 7 bases, with 10 bases between.

This rearrangement joins TRBV7-6 to TRBJ2-5, with D hard to call. The CDR3 runs to 17 residues. Germline loops: CDR1 SGHVS, CDR2 FNYEAQ. V was clipped by 3 bases and J by 2 bases, with 19 bases between them. The CDR3 DNA follows: TGTGCCAGCAGCTTTAGTAGCTCCCCCCGTTTACAAGAGACCCAGTACTTC. It specifies CASSFSSSPRLQETQYF.

The chain links TRBV5-4 to TRBJ2-3, with D possibly TRBD2 on 5 matching bases. Germline CDR1 SGHNT, CDR2 YYREEE (reference sequence). Trimming took 1 base from V and 1 from J, leaving 13 bases between them. The CDR3 totals 16 residues. The CDR3 region has the DNA TGTGCCAGCAGCTTGAGCGGCTGGCAGGGCACAGATACGCAGTATTTT. Its translation: CASSLSGWQGTDTQYF.

The V call is TRBV28, the J call TRBJ1-1, with D unclear. V was cut by 10 bases and J by 8 bases, with 14 bases left in between. The CDR3 totals 11 residues. Germline values: CDR1 MDHEN, CDR2 SYDVKM. As DNA, the CDR3 is TGTGCCACCCACCCGACGGGAGAAGCTTTCTTT. Its translation is CATHPTGEAFF.

The chain recombines TRBV4-3 with TRBJ2-7; TRBD2 might be the D (5 bases). Germline-derived CDR1 and CDR2 are LGHNA and YSLEER. The CDR3 extends over 13 amino acids. The V end was cut by 3 bases, the J end by 3 bases, with 9 bases between. CDR3 bases: TGCGCCAGCAGCCAGAATCGGGGCTACGAGCAGTACTTC. Translating it yields CASSQNRGYEQYF.

The chain links TRBV15 to TRBJ1-1; D not resolved. The CDR3 spans 15 residues. Germline loops: CDR1 LNHNV, CDR2 YYDKDF (reference sequence). V gave up 0 bases and J gave up 6 bases, with 14 bases separating them. The chain's CDR3 is CATSRDSALFAEAFF. CDR3 DNA: TGTGCCACCAGCAGAGACTCGGCGCTGTTTGCTGAAGCTTTCTTT.

The V call is TRBV6-1, the J call TRBJ2-7; D uncertain. The germline V gene has CDR1 MNHNS and CDR2 SASEGT. The CDR3 runs 14 residues. V dropped 0 bases and J dropped 2 bases, with 8 bases sitting between them. CDR3 DNA: TGTGCCAGCAGTGAAGCGTTATTAGCCTACGAGCAGTACTTC. Translation: CASSEALLAYEQYF.

CDR3 amino acids: CASSSRTGVSDQHF. CDR3 DNA sequence: TGTGCCAGCAGTTCCCGGACAGGGGTCAGCGACCAGCATTTT. V usage is TRBV6-5 and J usage is TRBJ1-5; 9 bases are shared with TRBD1. J gave up 12 bases and V 4 bases, and 10 bases lay outside the gene matches. This CDR3 spans 14 amino acids. Looked up from germline, CDR1 is MNHEY and CDR2 is SVGAGI.

This clone was detected only once. Other DNA sequences in the sample encode the same CDR3. The rearrangement links TRBV29-1 to TRBJ1-3; D not resolved. V dropped 6 bases and J dropped 0 bases, with 9 bases sitting between them. Germline V lookup: CDR1 SQVTM, CDR2 ANQGSEA. The CDR3 consists of 13 residues. The CDR3 reads CSVLLSSGNTIYF. The CDR3, as DNA: TGCAGCGTCCTCCTCAGCTCTGGAAACACCATATATTTT.